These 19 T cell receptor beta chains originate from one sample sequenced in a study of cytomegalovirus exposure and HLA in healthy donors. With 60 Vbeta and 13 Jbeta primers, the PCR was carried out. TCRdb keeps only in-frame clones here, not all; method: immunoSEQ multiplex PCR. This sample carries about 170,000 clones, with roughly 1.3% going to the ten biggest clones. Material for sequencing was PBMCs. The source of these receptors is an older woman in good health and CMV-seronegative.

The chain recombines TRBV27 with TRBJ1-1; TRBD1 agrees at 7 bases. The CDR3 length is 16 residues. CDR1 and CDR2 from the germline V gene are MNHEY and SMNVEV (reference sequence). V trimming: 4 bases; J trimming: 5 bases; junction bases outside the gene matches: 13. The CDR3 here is CASSSPSSSGGTEAFF. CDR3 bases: TGTGCCAGCAGTTCCCCCTCCTCCTCAGGGGGGACTGAAGCTTTCTTT.

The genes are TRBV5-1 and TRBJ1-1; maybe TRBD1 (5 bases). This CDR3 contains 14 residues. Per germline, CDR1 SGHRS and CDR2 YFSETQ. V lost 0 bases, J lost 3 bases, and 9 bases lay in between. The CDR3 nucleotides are TGCGCCAGCAGCTTGGCCAGGGTGGACACTGAAGCTTTCTTT. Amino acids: CASSLARVDTEAFF.

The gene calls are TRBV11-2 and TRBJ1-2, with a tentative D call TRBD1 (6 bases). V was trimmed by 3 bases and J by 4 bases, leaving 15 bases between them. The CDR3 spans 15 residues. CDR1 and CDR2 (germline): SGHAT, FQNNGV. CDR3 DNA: TGTGCCAGCAGCTTGGCTGGGTTGGACAGCTATGGCTACACCTTC. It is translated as CASSLAGLDSYGYTF.

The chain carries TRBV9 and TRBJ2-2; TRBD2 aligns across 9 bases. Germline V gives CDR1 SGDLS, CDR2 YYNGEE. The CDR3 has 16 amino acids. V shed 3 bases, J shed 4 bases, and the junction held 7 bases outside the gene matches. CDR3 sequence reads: CASSALAGMGTGELFF. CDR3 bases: TGTGCCAGCAGCGCCCTAGCGGGAATGGGCACCGGGGAGCTGTTTTTT.

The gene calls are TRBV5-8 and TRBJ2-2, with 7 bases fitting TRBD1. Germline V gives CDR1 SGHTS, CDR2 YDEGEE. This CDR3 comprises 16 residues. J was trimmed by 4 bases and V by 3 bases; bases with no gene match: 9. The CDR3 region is CASSSTGRGSTGELFF. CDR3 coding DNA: TGTGCCAGCAGCTCGACAGGGAGAGGTTCCACCGGGGAGCTGTTTTTT.

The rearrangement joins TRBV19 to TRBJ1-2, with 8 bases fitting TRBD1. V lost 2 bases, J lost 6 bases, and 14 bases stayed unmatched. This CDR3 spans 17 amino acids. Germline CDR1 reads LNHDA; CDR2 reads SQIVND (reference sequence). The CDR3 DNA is TGTGCCAGTAGTATATTGGGTAGCCAAGAGACAGGGGATGGCTACACCTTC. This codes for CASSILGSQETGDGYTF. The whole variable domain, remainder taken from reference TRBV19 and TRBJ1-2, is DGGITQSPKYLFRKEGQNVTLSCEQNLNHDAMYWYRQDPGQGLRLIYYSQIVNDFQKGDIAEGYSVSREKKESFPLTVTSAQKNPTAFYLCASSILGSQETGDGYTFGSGTRLTVV.

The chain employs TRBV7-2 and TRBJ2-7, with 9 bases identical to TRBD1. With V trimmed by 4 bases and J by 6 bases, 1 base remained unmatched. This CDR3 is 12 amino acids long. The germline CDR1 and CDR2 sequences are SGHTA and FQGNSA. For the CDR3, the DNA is TGTGCCAGCAGCTGGGACAGGGTCGAGCAGTACTTC. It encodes CASSWDRVEQYF.

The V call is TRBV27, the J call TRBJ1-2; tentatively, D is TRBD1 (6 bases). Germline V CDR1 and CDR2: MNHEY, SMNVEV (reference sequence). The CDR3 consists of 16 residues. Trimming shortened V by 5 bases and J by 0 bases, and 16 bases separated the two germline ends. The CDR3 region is CASSGTGIIANYGYTF. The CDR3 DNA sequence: TGTGCCAGCAGTGGCACAGGGATTATCGCTAACTATGGCTACACCTTC.

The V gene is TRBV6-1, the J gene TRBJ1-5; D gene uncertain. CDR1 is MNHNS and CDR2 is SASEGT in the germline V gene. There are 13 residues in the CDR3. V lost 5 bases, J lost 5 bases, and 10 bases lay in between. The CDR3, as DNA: TGTGCCAGCAGTACCCGGGAGGATCAGCCCCAGCATTTT. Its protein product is CASSTREDQPQHF.

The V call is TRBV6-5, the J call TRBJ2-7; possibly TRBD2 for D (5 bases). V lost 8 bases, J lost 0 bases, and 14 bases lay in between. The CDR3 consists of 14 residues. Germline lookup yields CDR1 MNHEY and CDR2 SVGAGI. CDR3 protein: CASPPGSHSYEQYF. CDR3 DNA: TGTGCCAGCCCCCCGGGGAGCCACTCCTACGAGCAGTACTTC.

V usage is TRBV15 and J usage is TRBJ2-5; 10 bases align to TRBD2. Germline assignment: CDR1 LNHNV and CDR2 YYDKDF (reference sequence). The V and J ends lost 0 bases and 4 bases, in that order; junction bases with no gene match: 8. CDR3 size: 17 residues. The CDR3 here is CATSRDLLAGAPETQYF. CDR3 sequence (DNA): TGTGCCACCAGCAGAGATCTCCTAGCGGGAGCCCCAGAGACCCAGTACTTC.

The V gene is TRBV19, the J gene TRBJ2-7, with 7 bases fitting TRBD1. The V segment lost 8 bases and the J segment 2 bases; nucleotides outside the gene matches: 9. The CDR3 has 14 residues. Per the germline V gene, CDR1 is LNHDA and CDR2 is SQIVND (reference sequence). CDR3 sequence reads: CASGTPGQTYEQYF. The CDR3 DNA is TGTGCCAGTGGGACCCCGGGACAGACCTACGAGCAGTACTTC.

The CDR3 DNA reads TGTGCCAGCAGCTTCGCCAGGGATGGAAACACCATATATTTT. Protein: CASSFARDGNTIYF. The chain employs TRBV7-9 and TRBJ1-3, with D perhaps TRBD1 (5 bases). V was trimmed by 3 bases and J by 3 bases, leaving 9 bases between them. Germline CDR1 SEHNR, CDR2 FQNEAQ (reference sequence). The CDR3 has 14 residues.

DNA of the CDR3: TGTGCCTGGAGTCCCCTGCAGGGGAACACTGAAGCTTTCTTT. Protein sequence: CAWSPLQGNTEAFF. The J gene is TRBJ1-1, the V gene TRBV30, with a tentative D call TRBD1 (5 bases). The CDR3 loop spans 14 amino acids. V gave up 2 bases and J gave up 1 base, with 11 bases separating them. Per the germline V gene, CDR1 is GTSNPN and CDR2 is SVGIG (reference sequence).

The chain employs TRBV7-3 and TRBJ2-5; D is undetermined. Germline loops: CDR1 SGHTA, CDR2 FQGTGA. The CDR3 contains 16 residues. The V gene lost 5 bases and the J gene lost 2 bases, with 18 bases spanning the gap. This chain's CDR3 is CASSPGSLELQETQYF. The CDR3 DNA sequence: TGTGCCAGCAGCCCCGGGTCGTTGGAGCTACAAGAGACCCAGTACTTC.

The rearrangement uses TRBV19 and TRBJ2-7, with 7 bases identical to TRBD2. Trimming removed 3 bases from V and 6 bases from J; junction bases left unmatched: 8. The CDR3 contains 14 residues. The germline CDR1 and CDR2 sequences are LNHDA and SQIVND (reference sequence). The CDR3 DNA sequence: TGTGCCAGTAGTATGTGGCTAGCGGAGACCGAGCAGTACTTC. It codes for CASSMWLAETEQYF. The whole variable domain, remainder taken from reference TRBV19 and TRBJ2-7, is DGGITQSPKYLFRKEGQNVTLSCEQNLNHDAMYWYRQDPGQGLRLIYYSQIVNDFQKGDIAEGYSVSREKKESFPLTVTSAQKNPTAFYLCASSMWLAETEQYFGPGTRLTVT.

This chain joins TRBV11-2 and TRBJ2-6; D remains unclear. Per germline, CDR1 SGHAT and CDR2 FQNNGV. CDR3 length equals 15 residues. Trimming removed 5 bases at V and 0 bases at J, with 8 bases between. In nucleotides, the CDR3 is TGTGCCAGCAGCGAGGTCGGCTCTGGGGCCAACGTCCTGACTTTC. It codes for CASSEVGSGANVLTF.

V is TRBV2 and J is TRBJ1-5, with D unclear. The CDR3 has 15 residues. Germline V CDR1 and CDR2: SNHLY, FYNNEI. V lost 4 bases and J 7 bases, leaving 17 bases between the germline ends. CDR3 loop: CASSGYIQSGQPQHF. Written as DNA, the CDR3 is TGTGCCAGCAGTGGGTACATCCAGTCGGGACAGCCCCAGCATTTT.

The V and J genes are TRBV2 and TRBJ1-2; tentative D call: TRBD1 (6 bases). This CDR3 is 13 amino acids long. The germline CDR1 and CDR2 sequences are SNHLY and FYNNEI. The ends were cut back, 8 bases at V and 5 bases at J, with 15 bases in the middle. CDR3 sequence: CASLPHREYGYTF. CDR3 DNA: TGTGCCAGCCTCCCCCACAGGGAGTATGGCTACACCTTC.